This record looks at one T cell receptor (beta chain) sequence and its context. There are many counts of this clonotype. What this receptor recognizes is not known. No much larger clonotype is one base removed from it; base qualities were not supplied. This sample was included in a study of T cell repertoires in cytomegalovirus infection (dated by TCRdb to 2018 to 2020). In the study overall: Recently identified HLA-C-restricted CMV epitopes, whose presentation resists viral immunomodulation, were targeted by peptide stimulations together with well-studied HLA-B-restricted epitopes. Because public TCR beta signatures pointed to carriage of CMV infection together with the matching HLA type, the HLA type of each donor mattered for the analysis.

Sequencing was carried out with an Illumina HiSeq 1500. TCRdb's own reprocessing of the public reads used fastp at Q25 and MiXCR and kept productive beta chains. All rows with the same CDR3 protein become a single entry with the most common DNA and genes. The sample table records 800,000 to 950,000 distinct CDR3 sequences; approximately 32% of these occur just once. In total, the top ten clones hold 9.5% to 15% of the sample. Broader findings and caveats from the paper: Cumulative frequency of public TCR beta family members discriminated carriers of CMV infection plus the relevant HLA type in this cohort and an independent roughly 340-donor cohort. The ex vivo response was dominated by HLA-C-restricted CMV-specific TCR beta clonotypes, and the single most frequent clonotype in two of eight donors was supplied by these HLA-C-restricted clonotypes.

Per the germline V gene, MGHRA is the CDR1 and YSYEKL is the CDR2. From cysteine to phenylalanine, the CDR3 is 14 amino acids long. Only the CDR3 part of the read is kept: 42 bases, read in frame from the first base. V loses 0 bases, J loses 5 bases, and the germline ends lie 10 bases apart. What the treatment or condition label conveys for this sample: in vitro stimulation with specific CMV peptide epitopes to enrich CMV-specific T cells. Sequenced material: cultured CD8+ T cells from PBMCs, taken from culture after CMV antigen stimulation. The chain was built from TRBV4-1 and TRBJ1-2, with TRBD1 tentatively as D gene (5 bases match). The sequence came from a human donor in good health (CMV status not recorded). Some clones in this sample may be carry-over from other donors' samples. The CDR3 protein sequence reads: CASSQEGQGYGYTF. The nucleotide sequence reads as follows: TGCGCCAGCAGCCAAGAGGGGCAGGGTTATGGCTACACCTTC.